Below are 11 T cell receptor beta chains sequenced from a single sample in a study of early T cells in non-severe SARS-CoV-2 infection. TCRdb used MiXCR to reprocess the 5' RACE reads, holding one entry per CDR3 protein. The sample holds just over 95,000 distinct CDR3 sequences, roughly 11% seen once. The source material was whole blood, sampled at baseline. Receptors were obtained from an adult who was a healthcare worker with PCR-confirmed SARS-CoV-2 infection or an uninfected control (not recorded which).

This clonotype was counted a few times. CDR3 in DNA: TGTGCCAGCAGTTTTAGTCAGGGCGCAACCGGGGAGCTGTTTTTT. Its protein is CASSFSQGATGELFF. V and J are TRBV6-5 and TRBJ2-2, with TRBD1 as a possible D gene (5 bases). The length of the CDR3 is 15 residues. The germline V gene has CDR1 MNHEY and CDR2 SVGAGI. Trimming shortened V by 4 bases and J by 5 bases, and 14 bases separated the two germline ends.

This sequence joins TRBV10-3 and TRBJ2-7, with D tentatively TRBD2 (5 bases). V gave up 1 base and J gave up 6 bases, with 10 bases separating them. CDR1 and CDR2 from the germline V gene are ENHRY and SYGVKD. This CDR3 region has 13 residues. CDR3 DNA: TGTGCCATCAGTGAGTGCACTAGTTGCGAGCAGTACTTC. It translates to CAISECTSCEQYF.

This clonotype was detected only a few times. The V and J genes are TRBV2 and TRBJ1-6; D is perhaps TRBD1 (6 bases). Trimming stripped 6 bases from V and 6 bases from J, with 9 bases between. This CDR3 spans 13 amino acids. Per germline, CDR1 SNHLY and CDR2 FYNNEI. The CDR3 region has the DNA TGTGCCAGCAGGGACAGCCGTAATTCACCCCTCCACTTT. Its protein product is CASRDSRNSPLHF.

V gene TRBV5-1 combines with J gene TRBJ1-1; no clear D gene. CDR1 is SGHRS, CDR2 YFSETQ, per germline. The CDR3 runs to 14 residues. V lost 0 bases and J 0 bases, leaving 6 bases between the germline ends. The CDR3, as DNA: TGCGCCAGCAGCTTGGGCAGCATGAACACTGAAGCTTTCTTT. Protein sequence: CASSLGSMNTEAFF.

The sample holds many counts of this clonotype. The V gene is TRBV7-2, the J gene TRBJ1-5, with D possibly TRBD1 on 6 matching bases. With 4 bases removed from V and 3 bases from J, the gap between germline ends came to 10 bases. The germline V gene encodes CDR1 SGHTA and CDR2 FQGNSA. The CDR3 is made up of 14 amino acids. The CDR3, as DNA: TGTGCCAGCAGCTCAGGGGCCATCAATCAGCCCCAGCATTTT. This translates into CASSSGAINQPQHF. The full variable domain, with the rest looked up from reference TRBV7-2 and TRBJ1-5, is GAGVSQSPSNKVTEKGKDVELRCDPISGHTALYWYRQSLGQGLEFLIYFQGNSAPDKSGLPSDRFSAERTGGSVSTLTIQRTQQEDSAVYLCASSSGAINQPQHFGDGTRLSIL.

This clonotype showed up many times. This chain uses TRBV28 with TRBJ1-2; no definite D call. Germline V gene data show CDR1 as MDHEN and CDR2 as SYDVKM. This CDR3 contains 11 residues. Trimming left V 6 bases short and J 5 bases short, with 7 bases between. CDR3 region: CASSGQYGYTF. CDR3 coding DNA: TGTGCCAGCAGCGGGCAGTATGGCTACACCTTC.

The chain joins TRBV10-1 to TRBJ2-7, with 8 positions matching TRBD1. The CDR3 consists of 15 residues. Germline-derived CDR1 and CDR2 are WNHNN and SYGVQD (reference sequence). V trimming: 2 bases; J trimming: 2 bases; junction bases outside the gene matches: 5. The DNA for the CDR3 is TGCGCCAGCAGTGAGCGGACAGGGAGACCCTACGAGCAGTACTTC. Translated, it gives CASSERTGRPYEQYF.

The chain has TRBV6-1 and TRBJ2-3, with D perhaps matching TRBD2 (5 bases). CDR1 and CDR2 from the germline V gene are MNHNS and SASEGT. V was trimmed by 6 bases and J by 0 bases, leaving 16 bases between them. The CDR3 runs to 16 residues. Written as DNA, the CDR3 is TGTGCCAGCAGGGTTGACGGGGTAGCAAGCACAGATACGCAGTATTTT. It codes for CASRVDGVASTDTQYF.

This clonotype occurred many times. The chain couples TRBV7-2 to TRBJ1-3; 9 positions match TRBD1. CDR3 length equals 14 residues. The V and J ends lost 5 bases and 2 bases, in that order; junction bases with no gene match: 1. In germline, CDR1 is SGHTA, CDR2 FQGNSA. Here the CDR3 DNA reads TGTGCCAGCAGCCGGACAGGGGCTGGAAACACCATATATTTT. Translation: CASSRTGAGNTIYF.

This clonotype occurred a few times. The chain couples TRBV7-3 to TRBJ2-1; D might be TRBD1 or TRBD2, each matching 6 bases. Germline V gene lookup returns CDR1 SGHTA and CDR2 FQGTGA. CDR3 length: 16 amino acids. V was cut by 6 bases and J by 4 bases, with 19 bases left in between. CDR3 DNA sequence: TGTGCCAGCAGTGACAGGCCTACTGGGGGGTACAATGAGCAGTTCTTC. The encoded protein is CASSDRPTGGYNEQFF.

The sample holds many counts of this clonotype. This sequence joins TRBV7-6 and TRBJ2-7; D might be TRBD1 or TRBD2, each matching 5 bases. Germline CDR1 is SGHVS and CDR2 is FNYEAQ. The CDR3 runs 14 residues. Trimming removed 0 bases from V and 2 bases from J, with 8 bases in between. Here the CDR3 reads CASSLAPGPYEQYF. The CDR3 DNA follows: TGTGCCAGCAGCTTAGCACCGGGGCCCTACGAGCAGTACTTC.